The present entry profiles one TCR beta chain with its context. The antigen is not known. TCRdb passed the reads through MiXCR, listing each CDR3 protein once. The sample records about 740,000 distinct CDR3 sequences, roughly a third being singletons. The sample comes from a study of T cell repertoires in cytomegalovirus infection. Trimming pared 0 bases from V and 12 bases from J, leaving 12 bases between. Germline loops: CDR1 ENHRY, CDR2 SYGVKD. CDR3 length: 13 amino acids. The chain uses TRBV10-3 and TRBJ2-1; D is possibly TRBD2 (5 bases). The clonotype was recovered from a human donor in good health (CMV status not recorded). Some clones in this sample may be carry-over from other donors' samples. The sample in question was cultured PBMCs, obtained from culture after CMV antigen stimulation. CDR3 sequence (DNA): TGTGCCATCAGTGAGTCGCTAGCCACGGGGCAGTTCTTC. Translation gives CAISESLATGQFF.